Presented here are 8 T cell receptor beta chains from one specimen sequenced in a study of cytomegalovirus exposure and HLA in healthy donors. The PCR employed 60 Vbeta primers together with 13 Jbeta primers. TCRdb's table, derived via immunoSEQ multiplex PCR, lists solely in-frame clones and lacks some. The sample table includes roughly 64,000 clones. The sample consisted of PBMCs. The receptors originated from a woman under 30 in good health and CMV-seronegative.

The genes are TRBV28 and TRBJ2-2; 7 bases map to TRBD1. There are 16 residues in the CDR3. After removal of 4 bases from V and 6 bases from J, the junction contained 11 bases not matched to a gene. The germline V gene has CDR1 MDHEN and CDR2 SYDVKM. The CDR3 region is CASSWAGTAGPGELFF. CDR3 nucleotides: TGTGCCAGCAGTTGGGCCGGGACAGCCGGGCCCGGGGAGCTGTTTTTT.

The chain employs TRBV5-4 and TRBJ2-7, with TRBD2 matching over 10 bases. Trimming cost V 0 bases and J 4 bases; bases outside gene matches: 13. The CDR3 has 18 amino acids. CDR1 SGHNT and CDR2 YYREEE come from the germline V gene (reference sequence). CDR3 residues: CASSLDRGAGGPLYEQYF. As DNA, the CDR3 is TGTGCCAGCAGCTTGGATAGAGGAGCGGGAGGGCCTCTATACGAGCAGTACTTC.

The CDR3 loop reads CATAGQGGETQYF. DNA for the CDR3: TGTGCCACGGCGGGACAGGGGGGGGAGACCCAGTACTTC. The J gene is TRBJ2-5, the V gene TRBV6-1; 11 bases line up with TRBD1. The CDR3 extends over 13 amino acids. J lost 5 bases, V lost 10 bases, and 6 bases had no gene match. Germline values: CDR1 MNHNS, CDR2 SASEGT.

V and J are TRBV25-1 and TRBJ1-2, with D possibly being TRBD1 (6 bases). Germline lookup yields CDR1 MGHDK and CDR2 SYGVNS. The ends were cut back, 2 bases at V and 4 bases at J, with 11 bases in the middle. This CDR3 is 14 amino acids long. CDR3: CASSEGAGVYGYTF. In DNA form, the CDR3 reads TGTGCCAGCAGTGAAGGGGCAGGGGTCTATGGCTACACCTTC.

This rearrangement joins TRBV6-6 to TRBJ2-7; 7 nucleotides agree with TRBD2. Germline V lookup: CDR1 MNHNY, CDR2 SVGAGI (reference sequence). J gave up 6 bases and V 2 bases, and 7 bases lay outside the gene matches. CDR3 length: 14 residues. The CDR3 DNA follows: TGTGCCAGCAGTTACGGACGGGAGGTGAGCGAGCAGTACTTC. Translating gives CASSYGREVSEQYF.

The chain carries TRBV6-1 and TRBJ1-2; possibly TRBD1 for D (6 bases). The CDR3 loop spans 13 amino acids. Trimming pared 6 bases from V and 0 bases from J, leaving 8 bases between. Germline V gene sequence: CDR1 MNHNS, CDR2 SASEGT. The CDR3 loop is CASSGQTNYGYTF. In nucleotides, the CDR3 is TGTGCCAGCAGCGGACAGACTAACTATGGCTACACCTTC.

With respect to this clone: The sample contains more than one DNA sequence encoding this CDR3. The chain employs TRBV7-9 and TRBJ1-1; D possibly corresponds to TRBD1 (6 bases). CDR3 size: 13 residues. Germline values: CDR1 SEHNR, CDR2 FQNEAQ (reference sequence). V was cut by 5 bases and J by 4 bases, with 11 bases left in between. Here the CDR3 DNA reads TGTGCCAGCAGCGAAAGGGGGGGCACTGAAGCTTTCTTT. Its translation is CASSERGGTEAFF.

The genes are TRBV28 and TRBJ1-5, with 7 nucleotides matching TRBD1. This CDR3 contains 17 residues. CDR1 is MDHEN, CDR2 SYDVKM, per germline. J gave up 7 bases and V 5 bases, and 17 bases lay outside the gene matches. Written as DNA, the CDR3 is TGTGCCAGCAGTCTCATCCTTCCGCGTCAGGGGGAACAGCCCCAGCATTTT. It specifies CASSLILPRQGEQPQHF.